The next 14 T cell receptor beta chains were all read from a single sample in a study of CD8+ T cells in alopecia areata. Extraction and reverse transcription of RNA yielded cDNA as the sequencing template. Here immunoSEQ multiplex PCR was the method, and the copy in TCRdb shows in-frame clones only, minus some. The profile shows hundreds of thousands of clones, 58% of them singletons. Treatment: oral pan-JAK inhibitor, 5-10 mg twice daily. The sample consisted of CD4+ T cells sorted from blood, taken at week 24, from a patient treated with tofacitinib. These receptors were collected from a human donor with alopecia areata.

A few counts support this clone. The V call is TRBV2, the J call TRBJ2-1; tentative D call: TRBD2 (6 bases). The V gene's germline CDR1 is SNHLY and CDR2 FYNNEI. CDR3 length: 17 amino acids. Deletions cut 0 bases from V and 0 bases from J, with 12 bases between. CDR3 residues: CASSEARTGVSYNEQFF. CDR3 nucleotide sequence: TGTGCCAGCAGTGAAGCCAGGACGGGGGTCTCCTACAATGAGCAGTTCTTC.

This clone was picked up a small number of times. CDR3 amino acids: CASSPGTGAEKLFF. The CDR3 DNA follows: TGTGCCAGCAGCCCCGGGACAGGGGCGGAAAAACTGTTTTTT. The chain recombines TRBV7-9 with TRBJ1-4; 10 bases agree with TRBD1. The J segment lost 8 bases and the V segment lost 5 bases, leaving 5 bases of the junction unmatched. The CDR3 is 14 amino acids. Germline lookup yields CDR1 SEHNR and CDR2 FQNEAQ (reference sequence).

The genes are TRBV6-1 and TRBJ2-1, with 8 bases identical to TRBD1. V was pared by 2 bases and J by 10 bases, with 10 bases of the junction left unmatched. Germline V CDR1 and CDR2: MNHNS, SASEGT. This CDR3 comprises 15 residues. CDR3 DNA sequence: TGTGCCAGCAGTGAATGGAGACAGGGGAGTGGGGAGCAGTTCTTC. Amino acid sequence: CASSEWRQGSGEQFF.

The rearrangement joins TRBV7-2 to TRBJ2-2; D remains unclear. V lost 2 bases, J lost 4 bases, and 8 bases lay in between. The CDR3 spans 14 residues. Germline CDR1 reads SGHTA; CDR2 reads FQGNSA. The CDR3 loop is CASSLQLRTGELFF. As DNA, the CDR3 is TGTGCCAGCAGCTTACAGTTACGCACCGGGGAGCTGTTTTTT.

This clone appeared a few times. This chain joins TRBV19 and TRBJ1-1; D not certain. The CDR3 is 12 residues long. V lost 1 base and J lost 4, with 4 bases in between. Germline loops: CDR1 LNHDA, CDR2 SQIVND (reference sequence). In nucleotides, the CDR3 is TGTGCCAGTAGTATAGCCCGCACTGAAGCTTTCTTT. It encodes CASSIARTEAFF.

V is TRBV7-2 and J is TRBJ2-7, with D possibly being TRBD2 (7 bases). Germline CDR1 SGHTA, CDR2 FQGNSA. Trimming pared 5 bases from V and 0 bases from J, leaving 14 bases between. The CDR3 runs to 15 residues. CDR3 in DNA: TGTGCCAGCAGCCCCGAAGGGGGGGCCTCCTACGAGCAGTACTTC. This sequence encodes CASSPEGGASYEQYF.

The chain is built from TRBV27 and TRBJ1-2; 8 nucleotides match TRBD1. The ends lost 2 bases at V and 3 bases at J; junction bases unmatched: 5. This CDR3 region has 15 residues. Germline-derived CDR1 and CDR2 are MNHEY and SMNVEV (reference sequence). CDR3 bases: TGTGCCAGCAGTTTAGCCGGCAGGGGGCACTATGGCTACACCTTC. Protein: CASSLAGRGHYGYTF.

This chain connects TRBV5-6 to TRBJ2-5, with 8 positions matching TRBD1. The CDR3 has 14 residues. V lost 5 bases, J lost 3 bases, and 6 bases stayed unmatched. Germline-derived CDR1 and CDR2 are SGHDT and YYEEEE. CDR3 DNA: TGTGCCAGCAGTTCTCAACAGGGGGAAGAGACCCAGTACTTC. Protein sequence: CASSSQQGEETQYF.

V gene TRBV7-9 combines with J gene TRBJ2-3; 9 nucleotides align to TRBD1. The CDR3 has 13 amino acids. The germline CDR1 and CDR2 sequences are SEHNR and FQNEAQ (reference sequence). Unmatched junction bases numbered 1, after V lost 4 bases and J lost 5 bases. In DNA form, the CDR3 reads TGTGCCAGCAGCTGGACAGGGGAAGATACGCAGTATTTT. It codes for CASSWTGEDTQYF. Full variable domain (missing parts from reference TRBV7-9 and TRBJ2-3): DTGVSQNPRHKITKRGQNVTFRCDPISEHNRLYWYRQTLGQGPEFLTYFQNEAQLEKSRLLSDRFSAERPKGSFSTLEIQRTEQGDSAMYLCASSWTGEDTQYFGPGTRLTVL.

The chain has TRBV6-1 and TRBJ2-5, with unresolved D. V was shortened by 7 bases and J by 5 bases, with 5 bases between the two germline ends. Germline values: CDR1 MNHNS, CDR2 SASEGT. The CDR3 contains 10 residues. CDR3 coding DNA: TGTGCCAGCATGTGGGAGACCCAGTACTTC. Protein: CASMWETQYF.

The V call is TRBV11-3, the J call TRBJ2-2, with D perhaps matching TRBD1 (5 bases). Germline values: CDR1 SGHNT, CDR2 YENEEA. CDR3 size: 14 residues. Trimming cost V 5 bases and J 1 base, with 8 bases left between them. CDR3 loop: CASSIGQNTGELFF. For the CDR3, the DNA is TGTGCCAGCAGCATCGGACAGAACACCGGGGAGCTGTTTTTT.

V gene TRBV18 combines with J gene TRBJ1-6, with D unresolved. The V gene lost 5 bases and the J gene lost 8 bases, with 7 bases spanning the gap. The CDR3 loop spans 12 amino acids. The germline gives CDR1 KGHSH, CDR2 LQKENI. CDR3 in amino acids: CASSKLDSPLHF. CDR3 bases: TGTGCCAGCTCAAAGTTAGATTCACCCCTCCACTTT.

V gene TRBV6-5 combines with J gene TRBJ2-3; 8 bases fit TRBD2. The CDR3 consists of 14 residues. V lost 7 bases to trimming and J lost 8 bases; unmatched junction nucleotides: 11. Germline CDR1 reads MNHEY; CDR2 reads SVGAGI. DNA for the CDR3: TGTGCCAGCACCCGGACTAGCTCGGGTCGTACGCAGTATTTT. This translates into CASTRTSSGRTQYF.

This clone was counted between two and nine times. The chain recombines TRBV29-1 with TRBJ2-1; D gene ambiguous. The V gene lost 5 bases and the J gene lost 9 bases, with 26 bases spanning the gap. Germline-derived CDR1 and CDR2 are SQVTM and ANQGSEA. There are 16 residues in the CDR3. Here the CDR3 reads CSVTSSYNPEWGEQFF. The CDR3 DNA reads TGCAGCGTTACATCAAGTTATAACCCGGAGTGGGGTGAGCAGTTCTTC.